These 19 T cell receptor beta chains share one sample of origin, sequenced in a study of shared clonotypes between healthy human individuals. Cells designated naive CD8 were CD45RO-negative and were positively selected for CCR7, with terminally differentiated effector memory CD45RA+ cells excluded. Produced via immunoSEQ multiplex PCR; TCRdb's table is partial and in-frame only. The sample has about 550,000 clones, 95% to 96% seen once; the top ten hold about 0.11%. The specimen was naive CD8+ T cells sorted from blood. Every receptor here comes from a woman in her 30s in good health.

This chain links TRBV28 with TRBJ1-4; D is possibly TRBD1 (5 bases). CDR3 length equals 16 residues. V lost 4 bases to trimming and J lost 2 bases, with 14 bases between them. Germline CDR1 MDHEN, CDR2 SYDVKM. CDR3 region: CASSSEGLPTNEKLFF. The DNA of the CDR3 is TGTGCCAGCAGTTCGGAGGGACTGCCGACTAATGAAAAACTGTTTTTT.

The CDR3 region is CASSSRLAGLRDTQYF. The CDR3 DNA is TGTGCCAGCAGCTCAAGACTAGCGGGCCTCCGAGATACGCAGTATTTT. The gene calls are TRBV13 and TRBJ2-3, with TRBD2 matching over 10 bases. Germline lookup yields CDR1 PRHDT and CDR2 FYEKMQ (reference sequence). V shed 4 bases, J shed 5 bases, and the junction held 9 bases outside the gene matches. The CDR3 is made up of 16 amino acids.

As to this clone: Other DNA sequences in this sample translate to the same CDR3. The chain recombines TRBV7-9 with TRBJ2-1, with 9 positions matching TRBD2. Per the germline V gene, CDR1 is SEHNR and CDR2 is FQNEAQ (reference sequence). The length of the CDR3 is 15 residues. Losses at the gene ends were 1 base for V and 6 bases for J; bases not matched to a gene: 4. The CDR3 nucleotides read TGTGCCAGCAGCTTAGTAGCGGGAGTAGGCAATGAGCAGTTCTTC. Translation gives CASSLVAGVGNEQFF.

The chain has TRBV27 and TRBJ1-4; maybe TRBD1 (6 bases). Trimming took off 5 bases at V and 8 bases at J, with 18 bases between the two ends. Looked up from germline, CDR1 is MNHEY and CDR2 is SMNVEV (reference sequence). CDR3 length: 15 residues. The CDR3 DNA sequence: TGTGCCAGCAGTGAAACACCAGGGGAGGGAGAAAAACTGTTTTTT. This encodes CASSETPGEGEKLFF. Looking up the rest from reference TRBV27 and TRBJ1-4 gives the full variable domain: EAQVTQNPRYLITVTGKKLTVTCSQNMNHEYMSWYRQDPGLGLRQIYYSMNVEVTDKGDVPEGYKVSRKEKRNFPLILESPSPNQTSLYFCASSETPGEGEKLFFGSGTQLSVL.

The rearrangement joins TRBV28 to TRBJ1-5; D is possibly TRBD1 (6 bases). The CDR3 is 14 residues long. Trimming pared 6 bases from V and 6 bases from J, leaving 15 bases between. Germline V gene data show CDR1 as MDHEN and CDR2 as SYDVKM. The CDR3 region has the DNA TGTGCCAGCAGCGGCGGACAGCATATTCAGCCCCAGCATTTT. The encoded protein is CASSGGQHIQPQHF.

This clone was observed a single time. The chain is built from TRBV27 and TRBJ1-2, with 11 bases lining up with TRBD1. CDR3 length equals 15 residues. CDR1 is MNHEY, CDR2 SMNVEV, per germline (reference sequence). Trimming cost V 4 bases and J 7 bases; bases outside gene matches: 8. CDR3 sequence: CASSWRDRGKGGYTF. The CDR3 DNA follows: TGTGCCAGCAGTTGGAGGGACAGGGGGAAAGGTGGCTACACCTTC.

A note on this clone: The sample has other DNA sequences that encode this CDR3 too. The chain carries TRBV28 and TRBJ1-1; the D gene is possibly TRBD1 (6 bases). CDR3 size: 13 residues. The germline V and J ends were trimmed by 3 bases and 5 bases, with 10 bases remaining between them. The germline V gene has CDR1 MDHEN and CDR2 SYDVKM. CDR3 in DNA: TGTGCCAGCAGTTTCGGAGGGGGGACTGAAGCTTTCTTT. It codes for CASSFGGGTEAFF.

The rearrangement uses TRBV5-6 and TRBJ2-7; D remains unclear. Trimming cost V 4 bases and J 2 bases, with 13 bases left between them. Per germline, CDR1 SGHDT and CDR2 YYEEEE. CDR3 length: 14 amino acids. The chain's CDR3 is CASSPQTGTYEQYF. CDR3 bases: TGTGCCAGCAGCCCTCAAACTGGGACCTACGAGCAGTACTTC. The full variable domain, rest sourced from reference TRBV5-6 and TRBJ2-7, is DAGVTQSPTHLIKTRGQQVTLRCSPKSGHDTVSWYQQALGQGPQFIFQYYEEEERQRGNFPDRFSGHQFPNYSSELNVNALLLGDSALYLCASSPQTGTYEQYFGPGTRLTVT.

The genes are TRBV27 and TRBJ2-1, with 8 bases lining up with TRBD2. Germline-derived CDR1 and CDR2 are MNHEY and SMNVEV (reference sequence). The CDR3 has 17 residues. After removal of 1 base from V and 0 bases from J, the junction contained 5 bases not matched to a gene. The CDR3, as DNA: TGTGCCAGCAGTTTATACCCGGGAGGGGGCTCCTACAATGAGCAGTTCTTC. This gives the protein CASSLYPGGGSYNEQFF.

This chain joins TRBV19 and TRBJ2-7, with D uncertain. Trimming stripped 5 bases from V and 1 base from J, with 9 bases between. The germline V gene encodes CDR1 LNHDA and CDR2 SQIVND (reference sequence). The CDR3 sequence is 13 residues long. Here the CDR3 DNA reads TGTGCCAGTAGTTTTTCCATATCCTACGAGCAGTACTTC. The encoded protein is CASSFSISYEQYF.

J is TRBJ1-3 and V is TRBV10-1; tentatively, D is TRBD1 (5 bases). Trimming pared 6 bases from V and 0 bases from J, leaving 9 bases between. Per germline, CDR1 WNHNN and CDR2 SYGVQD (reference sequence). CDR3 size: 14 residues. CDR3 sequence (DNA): TGCGCCAGCAGAGGCAGGGACTCTGGAAACACCATATATTTT. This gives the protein CASRGRDSGNTIYF.

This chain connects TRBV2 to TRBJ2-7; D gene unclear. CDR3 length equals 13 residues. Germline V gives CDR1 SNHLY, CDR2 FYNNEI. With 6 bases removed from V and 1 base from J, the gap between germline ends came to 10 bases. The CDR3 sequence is CASRGTRSYEQYF. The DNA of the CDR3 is TGTGCCAGCAGGGGAACACGTTCCTACGAGCAGTACTTC.

CDR3 loop: CASAAAGRSYEQYF. In DNA form, the CDR3 reads TGTGCCAGCGCTGCTGCGGGGCGGTCCTACGAGCAGTACTTC. This sequence joins TRBV19 and TRBJ2-7; tentative D call: TRBD2 (6 bases). Germline V lookup: CDR1 LNHDA, CDR2 SQIVND (reference sequence). V lost 9 bases to trimming and J lost 1 base, with 16 bases between them. CDR3 length: 14 amino acids.

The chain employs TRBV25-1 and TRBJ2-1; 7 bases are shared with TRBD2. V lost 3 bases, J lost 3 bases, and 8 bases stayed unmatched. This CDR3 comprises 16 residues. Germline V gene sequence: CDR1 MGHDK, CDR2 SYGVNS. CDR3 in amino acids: CASSDYAGVVYNEQFF. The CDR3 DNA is TGTGCCAGCAGTGATTACGCGGGAGTAGTCTACAATGAGCAGTTCTTC. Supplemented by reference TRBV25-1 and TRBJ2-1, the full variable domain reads EADIYQTPRYLVIGTGKKITLECSQTMGHDKMYWYQQDPGMELHLIHYSYGVNSTEKGDLSSESTVSRIRTEHFPLTLESARPSHTSQYLCASSDYAGVVYNEQFFGPGTRLTVL.

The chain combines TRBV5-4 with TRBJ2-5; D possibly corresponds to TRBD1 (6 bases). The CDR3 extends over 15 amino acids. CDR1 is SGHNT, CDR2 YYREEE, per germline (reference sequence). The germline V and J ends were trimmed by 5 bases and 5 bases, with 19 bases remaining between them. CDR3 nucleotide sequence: TGTGCCAGCAGTACGGGAACAGGGTTGGGGGAGACCCAGTACTTC. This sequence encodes CASSTGTGLGETQYF.

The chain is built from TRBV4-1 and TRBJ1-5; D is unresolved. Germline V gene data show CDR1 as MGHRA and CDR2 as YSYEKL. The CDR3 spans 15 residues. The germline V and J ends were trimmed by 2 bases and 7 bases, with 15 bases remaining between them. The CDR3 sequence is CASSQWSGERQPQHF. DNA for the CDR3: TGCGCCAGCAGCCAATGGAGTGGGGAGAGGCAGCCCCAGCATTTT.

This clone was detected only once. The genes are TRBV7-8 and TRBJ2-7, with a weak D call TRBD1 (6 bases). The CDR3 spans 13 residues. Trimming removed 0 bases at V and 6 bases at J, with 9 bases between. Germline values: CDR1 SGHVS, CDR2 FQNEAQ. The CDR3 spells CASSLAQGFEQYF. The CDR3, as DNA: TGTGCCAGCAGCTTAGCGCAGGGGTTCGAGCAGTACTTC.

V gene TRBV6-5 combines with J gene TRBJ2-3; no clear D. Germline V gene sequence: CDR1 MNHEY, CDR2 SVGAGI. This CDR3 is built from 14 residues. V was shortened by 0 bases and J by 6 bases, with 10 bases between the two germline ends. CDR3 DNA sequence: TGTGCCAGCAGTTACTCCCCCGGTCTCGATACGCAGTATTTT. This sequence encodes CASSYSPGLDTQYF.

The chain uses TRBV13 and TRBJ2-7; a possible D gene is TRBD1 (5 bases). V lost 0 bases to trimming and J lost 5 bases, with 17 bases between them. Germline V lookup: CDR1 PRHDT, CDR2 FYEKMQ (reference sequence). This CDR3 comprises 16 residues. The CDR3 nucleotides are TGTGCCAGCAGCTTAGGTGGTTGGGGCTCGAAGGACGAGCAGTACTTC. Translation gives CASSLGGWGSKDEQYF.